What follows are 18 T cell receptor beta chains derived from one specimen sequenced in a study of blood T cell repertoires in COVID-19. Profiled with immunoSEQ multiplex PCR; TCRdb holds only in-frame clones, not every one. The profile shows about 120,000 clones, 65% to 90% of them singletons. Sequenced material: peripheral blood. The receptors derive from a human donor in a cohort sampled during active COVID-19.

The genes are TRBV5-5 and TRBJ1-4; D possibly corresponds to TRBD1 (6 bases). The germline V and J ends were trimmed by 6 bases and 3 bases, with 15 bases remaining between them. Germline assignment: CDR1 SGHKS and CDR2 YYEKEE (reference sequence). This CDR3 spans 15 amino acids. The CDR3 is CASNTPGVANEKLFF. The DNA of the CDR3 is TGTGCCAGCAACACCCCAGGGGTCGCTAATGAAAAACTGTTTTTT.

This chain uses TRBV5-1 with TRBJ1-2, with D unresolved. This CDR3 comprises 12 residues. V was trimmed by 4 bases and J by 5 bases, leaving 9 bases between them. In germline, CDR1 is SGHRS, CDR2 YFSETQ. The CDR3 loop reads CASSPERYGYTF. In DNA form, the CDR3 reads TGCGCCAGCAGCCCCGAGAGATATGGCTACACCTTC.

This chain joins TRBV5-6 and TRBJ2-5; TRBD1 aligns across 9 bases. CDR1 SGHDT and CDR2 YYEEEE come from the germline V gene. With V trimmed by 2 bases and J by 5 bases, 4 bases remained unmatched. This CDR3 is 14 amino acids long. The CDR3 here is CASSFYRGPETQYF. The CDR3 bases are TGTGCCAGCAGCTTCTACAGGGGGCCGGAGACCCAGTACTTC.

In its sample, this clone was seen once. The chain employs TRBV7-8 and TRBJ2-3; no definite D call. Between the trimmed V and J ends, which lost 7 bases and 4 bases, there was a span of 15 bases. Germline CDR1 SGHVS, CDR2 FQNEAQ. CDR3 length equals 14 residues. CDR3 sequence reads: CASNHRRVPDTQYF. In DNA, the CDR3 is TGTGCCAGCAATCATCGTCGGGTGCCAGATACGCAGTATTTT.

This chain connects TRBV9 to TRBJ2-1, with D possibly matching TRBD1 (7 bases). The V gene's germline CDR1 is SGDLS and CDR2 YYNGEE. Trimming shortened V by 4 bases and J by 15 bases, and 20 bases separated the two germline ends. The CDR3 length is 13 residues. In nucleotides, the CDR3 is TGTGCCAGCAGCAGGGATTATCAGGGGGGTCTGTTCTTC. Translating it yields CASSRDYQGGLFF.

The V and J genes are TRBV5-1 and TRBJ1-3; D is undetermined. The CDR3 is 16 residues long. CDR1 and CDR2 from the germline V gene are SGHRS and YFSETQ. With 4 bases removed from V and 0 bases from J, the gap between germline ends came to 14 bases. This CDR3 reads CASSPGGVDSGNTIYF. CDR3 coding DNA: TGCGCCAGCAGCCCGGGCGGGGTGGACTCTGGAAACACCATATATTTT.

CDR3 nucleotide sequence: TGTGCCATCGCGGCAGACCACGACTCCTACGAGCAGTACTTC. Protein sequence: CAIAADHDSYEQYF. The chain couples TRBV10-3 to TRBJ2-7; no clear D gene. Germline-derived CDR1 and CDR2 are ENHRY and SYGVKD. Trimming left V 8 bases short and J 0 bases short, with 14 bases between. The CDR3 extends over 14 amino acids.

This clone was seen only once. This chain uses TRBV2 with TRBJ1-4; D might be TRBD1 (5 bases). The CDR3 is made up of 13 amino acids. Trimming cost V 7 bases and J 7 bases, with 13 bases left between them. Germline V gene data show CDR1 as SNHLY and CDR2 as FYNNEI. The CDR3 loop is CASKGQGGEKLFF. CDR3 sequence (DNA): TGTGCCAGCAAGGGGCAGGGCGGTGAAAAACTGTTTTTT.

V gene TRBV3-1 (or the pseudogene TRBV3-2) combines with J gene TRBJ2-1, with D possibly TRBD2 on 6 matching bases. Trimming took off 2 bases at V and 0 bases at J, with 14 bases between the two ends. CDR1 LGHDT and CDR2 YNNKEL come from the germline V gene (reference sequence). The CDR3 is made up of 17 amino acids. The DNA of the CDR3 is TGTGCCAGCAGCCAACGTAGCGGATACTACTCCTACAATGAGCAGTTCTTC. Translating gives CASSQRSGYYSYNEQFF.

The V call is TRBV3-1 (or the pseudogene TRBV3-2), the J call TRBJ1-1, with D maybe TRBD1 (5 bases). This CDR3 is built from 14 residues. Germline loops: CDR1 LGHDT, CDR2 YNNKEL (reference sequence). V was pared by 1 base and J by 3 bases, with 9 bases between. For the CDR3, the DNA is TGTGCCAGCAGCCAAGCCGACAGATACACTGAAGCTTTCTTT. This codes for CASSQADRYTEAFF.

The J gene is TRBJ2-7, the V gene TRBV15; tentatively, D is TRBD1 (5 bases). V shed 6 bases and J shed 2 bases, with 11 bases lying between them. The CDR3 covers 13 residues. Germline CDR1 LNHNV, CDR2 YYDKDF (reference sequence). CDR3 sequence: CATRRGQTYEQYF. The CDR3 coding sequence is TGTGCCACCAGAAGGGGTCAGACCTACGAGCAGTACTTC. Full variable domain (outside the CDR3, taken from reference TRBV15 and TRBJ2-7): DAMVIQNPRYQVTQFGKPVTLSCSQTLNHNVMYWYQQKSSQAPKLLFHYYDKDFNNEADTPDNFQSRRPNTSFCFLDIRSPGLGDTAMYLCATRRGQTYEQYFGPGTRLTVT.

This clone was picked up one time. J is TRBJ2-5 and V is TRBV2, with D possibly TRBD2 on 5 matching bases. The V end lost 6 bases, the J end lost 1 base, and 9 bases lay between the germline ends. Germline loops: CDR1 SNHLY, CDR2 FYNNEI. This CDR3 spans 13 amino acids. As DNA, the CDR3 is TGTGCCAGCAGGGCCGGGGTCCAAGAGACCCAGTACTTC. Its protein product is CASRAGVQETQYF.

The chain combines TRBV5-1 with TRBJ2-7; a possible D gene is TRBD1 (5 bases). The CDR3 loop spans 14 amino acids. Germline lookup yields CDR1 SGHRS and CDR2 YFSETQ. V was clipped by 2 bases and J by 6 bases, with 15 bases between them. In DNA form, the CDR3 reads TGCGCCAGCAGCTTTGGCGCAGGGAAGTCCGAGCAGTACTTC. Protein product: CASSFGAGKSEQYF.

CDR3: CASSGDRGLRIRNTEAFF. The CDR3 DNA is TGTGCCAGCAGTGGGGACAGGGGGCTAAGGATTAGAAACACTGAAGCTTTCTTT. The chain employs TRBV25-1 and TRBJ1-1; the match to TRBD1 covers 12 bases. Germline lookup yields CDR1 MGHDK and CDR2 SYGVNS. The CDR3 runs to 18 residues. V shed 4 bases, J shed 2 bases, and the junction held 11 bases outside the gene matches.

The chain links TRBV7-2 to TRBJ2-5, with D possibly TRBD2 on 5 matching bases. Germline values: CDR1 SGHTA, CDR2 FQGNSA. Trimming left V 1 base short and J 1 base short, with 10 bases between. The CDR3 is made up of 15 amino acids. This CDR3 reads CASSLGAVSQETQYF. CDR3 bases: TGTGCCAGCAGCTTAGGAGCGGTGAGCCAAGAGACCCAGTACTTC.

In nucleotides, the CDR3 is TGCGCCAGCAGCCAAGCGGGGGGCAAAATTGGAGATACGCAGTATTTT. Translated, it gives CASSQAGGKIGDTQYF. The chain uses TRBV4-1 and TRBJ2-3, with D possibly being TRBD2 (7 bases). CDR1 and CDR2 (germline): MGHRA, YSYEKL. Trimming removed 1 base from V and 5 bases from J, with 16 bases in between. CDR3 size: 16 residues.

The chain carries TRBV7-2 and TRBJ2-7; 10 bases map to TRBD2. The CDR3 is 16 residues long. The germline gives CDR1 SGHTA, CDR2 FQGNSA. With 5 bases clipped from V and 5 bases from J, the junction kept 12 bases outside the gene matches. The CDR3 loop reads CASSQGSGGAPHEQYF. CDR3 nucleotides: TGTGCCAGCAGCCAAGGCAGCGGGGGGGCCCCCCACGAGCAGTACTTC.

The chain links TRBV9 to TRBJ1-3; D is unclear. Germline CDR1 SGDLS, CDR2 YYNGEE. The CDR3 totals 14 residues. Trimming shortened V by 3 bases and J by 4 bases, and 11 bases separated the two germline ends. The DNA for the CDR3 is TGTGCCAGCAGCGGCCGCAGCGGAGGAAACACCATATATTTT. It specifies CASSGRSGGNTIYF.